This T cell receptor beta chain was profiled in a study of cytomegalovirus exposure and HLA in healthy donors. Overall study context: Of all 400 or so donors who were genotyped, 75% to 90% belonged to the Caucasian-associated ancestry cluster.

General study results and limits: Per a later analysis, HLA-associated TCR beta chains showed more clonal expansion than other, equally common TCR beta chains. Donors belonging to an Asian-associated ancestry cluster reportedly showed fewer N-insertions in productive TCRs than the roughly 700-donor mean, according to what a later analysis found.

This CDR3 has 15 residues. With V trimmed by 0 bases and J by 1 base, 3 bases remained unmatched. Germline V gene lookup returns CDR1 MNHEY and CDR2 SMNVEV (reference sequence). In the case of this clone: The antigen is not known.

Researchers ran the PCR with 60 Vbeta and 13 Jbeta primers. Only in-frame clones appear in the TCRdb table, and some are missing; sequencing was by immunoSEQ multiplex PCR. This sample has tens of thousands of clones; less than 70% occur once, and the top ten carry 11%. Sequencing was done on a sample of PBMCs. The TCR was taken from a woman between 25 and 40 years old in good health and CMV-seronegative. The V and J genes are TRBV27 and TRBJ2-7; 7 bases agree with TRBD1. CDR3 protein: CASSLSRTGSYEQYF. The CDR3 bases are TGTGCCAGCAGTTTATCGAGGACAGGTTCCTACGAGCAGTACTTC.